This T cell receptor beta chain was recorded in a study of T cell changes during pregnancy in multiple sclerosis. Germline V gene data show CDR1 as SGHVS and CDR2 as FNYEAQ. The CDR3 runs to 14 residues. Trimming pared 1 base from V and 5 bases from J, leaving 9 bases between. In this sample, this clone turned up a few times. Sequencing used immunoSEQ multiplex PCR; TCRdb keeps in-frame clones, though not all of them. The data show just under 70,000 clones, under 95% seen once. The source of this sequence is a female donor with multiple sclerosis, enrolled in a pregnancy study. The source was peripheral blood, collected in the second trimester of pregnancy. This chain connects TRBV7-6 to TRBJ1-5; D not certain. The CDR3 is CASSLEEGYQPQHF. CDR3 sequence (DNA): TGTGCCAGCAGCTTAGAGGAGGGCTATCAGCCCCAGCATTTT. The full variable domain, in which reference TRBV7-6 and TRBJ1-5 provide the parts outside the CDR3, is GAGVSQSPRYKVTKRGQDVALRCDPISGHVSLYWYRQALGQGPEFLTYFNYEAQQDKSGLPNDRFSAERPEGSISTLTIQRTEQRDSAMYRCASSLEEGYQPQHFGDGTRLSIL.